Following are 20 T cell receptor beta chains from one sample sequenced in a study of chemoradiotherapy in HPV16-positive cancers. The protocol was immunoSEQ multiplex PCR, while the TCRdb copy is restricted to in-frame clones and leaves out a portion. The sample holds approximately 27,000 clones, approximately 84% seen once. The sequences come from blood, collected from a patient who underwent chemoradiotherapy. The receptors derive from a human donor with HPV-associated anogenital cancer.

DNA of the CDR3: TGCGCCAGCAGTGTGTCGGTTATTCAGTTCTTC. This sequence encodes CASSVSVIQFF. This chain joins TRBV10-2 and TRBJ2-1; D uncertain. Germline V CDR1 and CDR2: WSHSY, SAAADI. This CDR3 has 11 residues. The germline V and J ends were trimmed by 4 bases and 13 bases, with 11 bases remaining between them.

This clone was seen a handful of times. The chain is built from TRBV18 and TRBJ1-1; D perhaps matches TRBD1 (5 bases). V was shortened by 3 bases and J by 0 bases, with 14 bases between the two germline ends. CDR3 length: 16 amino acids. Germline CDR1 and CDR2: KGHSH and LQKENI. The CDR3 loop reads CASSPGVLRMNTEAFF. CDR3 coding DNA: TGTGCCAGCTCACCGGGGGTTTTAAGGATGAACACTGAAGCTTTCTTT.

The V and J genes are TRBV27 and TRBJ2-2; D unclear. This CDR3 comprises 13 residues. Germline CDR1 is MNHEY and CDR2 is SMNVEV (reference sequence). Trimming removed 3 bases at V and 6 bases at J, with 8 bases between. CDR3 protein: CASSFRGPGELFF. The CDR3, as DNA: TGTGCCAGCAGTTTTAGAGGTCCCGGGGAGCTGTTTTTT.

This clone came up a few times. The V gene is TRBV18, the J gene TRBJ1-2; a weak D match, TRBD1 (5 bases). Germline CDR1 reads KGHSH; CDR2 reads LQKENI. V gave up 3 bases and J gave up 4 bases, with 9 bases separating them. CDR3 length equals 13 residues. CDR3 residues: CASSPRGGYGYTF. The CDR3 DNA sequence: TGTGCCAGCTCACCCCGTGGGGGCTATGGCTACACCTTC.

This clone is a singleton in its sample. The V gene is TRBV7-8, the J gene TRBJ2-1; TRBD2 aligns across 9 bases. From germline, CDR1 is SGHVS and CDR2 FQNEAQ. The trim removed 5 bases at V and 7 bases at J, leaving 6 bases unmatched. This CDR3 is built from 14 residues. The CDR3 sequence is CASSPQRGANEQFF. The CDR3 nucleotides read TGTGCCAGCAGCCCACAGCGGGGGGCGAATGAGCAGTTCTTC.

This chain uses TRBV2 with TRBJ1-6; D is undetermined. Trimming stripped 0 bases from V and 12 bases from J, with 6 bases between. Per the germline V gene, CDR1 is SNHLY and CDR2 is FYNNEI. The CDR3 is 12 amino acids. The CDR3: CASSEAGLPLHF. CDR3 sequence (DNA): TGTGCCAGCAGTGAAGCTGGGCTACCCCTCCACTTT. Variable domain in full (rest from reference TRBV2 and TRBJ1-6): EPEVTQTPSHQVTQMGQEVILRCVPISNHLYFYWYRQILGQKVEFLVSFYNNEISEKSEIFDDQFSVERPDGSNFTLKIRSTKLEDSAMYFCASSEAGLPLHFGNGTRLTVT.

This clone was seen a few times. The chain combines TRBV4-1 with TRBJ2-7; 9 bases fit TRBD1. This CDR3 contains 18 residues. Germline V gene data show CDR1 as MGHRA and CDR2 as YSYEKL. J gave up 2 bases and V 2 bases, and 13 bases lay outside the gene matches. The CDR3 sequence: CASSQLSLSGTGPYEQYF. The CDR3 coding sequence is TGCGCCAGCAGCCAACTTTCTCTCTCCGGGACAGGGCCCTACGAGCAGTACTTC.

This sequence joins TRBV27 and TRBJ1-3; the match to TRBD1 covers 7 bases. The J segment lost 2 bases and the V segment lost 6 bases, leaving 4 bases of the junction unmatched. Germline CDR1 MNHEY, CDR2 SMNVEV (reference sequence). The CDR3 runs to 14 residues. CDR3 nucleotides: TGTGCCAGCAGCCAGACAGGGACTGGAAACACCATATATTTT. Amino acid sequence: CASSQTGTGNTIYF.

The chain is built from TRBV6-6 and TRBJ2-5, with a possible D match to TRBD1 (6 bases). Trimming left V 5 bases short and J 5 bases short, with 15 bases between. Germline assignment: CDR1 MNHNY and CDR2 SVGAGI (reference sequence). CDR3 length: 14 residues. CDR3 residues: CASSGGEGVETQYF. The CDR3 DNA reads TGTGCCAGCAGTGGGGGCGAGGGGGTGGAGACCCAGTACTTC.

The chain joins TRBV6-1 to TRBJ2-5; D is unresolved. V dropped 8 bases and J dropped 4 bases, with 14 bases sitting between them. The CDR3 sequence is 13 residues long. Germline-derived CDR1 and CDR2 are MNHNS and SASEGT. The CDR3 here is CASHPYPGETQYF. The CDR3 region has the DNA TGTGCCAGCCACCCTTACCCTGGAGAGACCCAGTACTTC.

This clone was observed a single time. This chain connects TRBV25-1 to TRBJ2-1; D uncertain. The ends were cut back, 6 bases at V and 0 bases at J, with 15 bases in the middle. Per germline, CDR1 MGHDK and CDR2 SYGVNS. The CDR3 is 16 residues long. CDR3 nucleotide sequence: TGTGCCAGCAGCCGGACGGAGCCTAGCTCCTACAATGAGCAGTTCTTC. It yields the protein CASSRTEPSSYNEQFF.

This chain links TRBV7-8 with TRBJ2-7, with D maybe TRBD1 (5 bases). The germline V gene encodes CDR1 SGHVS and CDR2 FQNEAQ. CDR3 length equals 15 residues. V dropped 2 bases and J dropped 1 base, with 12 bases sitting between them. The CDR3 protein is CASSLFQGPSYEQYF. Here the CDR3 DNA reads TGTGCCAGCAGCTTATTCCAGGGTCCATCCTACGAGCAGTACTTC.

The CDR3 region has the DNA TGTGCCAGTAGTCCCCGGACAGCCTCTGGAAACACCATATATTTT. Amino acids: CASSPRTASGNTIYF. The V call is TRBV19, the J call TRBJ1-3; tentative D call: TRBD1 (6 bases). The CDR3 is made up of 15 amino acids. Germline CDR1 LNHDA, CDR2 SQIVND (reference sequence). V lost 5 bases and J 0 bases, leaving 11 bases between the germline ends.

The CDR3 nucleotides are TGTGCCAGCAGACCGGACACTAATCTAGCCAAAAACATTCAGTACTTC. Protein sequence: CASRPDTNLAKNIQYF. The chain links TRBV28 to TRBJ2-4; D possibly corresponds to TRBD1 (5 bases). The CDR3 has 16 residues. Germline-derived CDR1 and CDR2 are MDHEN and SYDVKM. Trimming shortened V by 6 bases and J by 0 bases, and 15 bases separated the two germline ends.

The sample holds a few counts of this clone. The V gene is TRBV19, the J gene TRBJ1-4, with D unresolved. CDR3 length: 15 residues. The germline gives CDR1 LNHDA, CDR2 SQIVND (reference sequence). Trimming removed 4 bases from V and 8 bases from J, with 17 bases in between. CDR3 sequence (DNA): TGTGCCAGTAGTACCGCGGCATCAGGAGGGGAAAAACTGTTTTTT. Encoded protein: CASSTAASGGEKLFF. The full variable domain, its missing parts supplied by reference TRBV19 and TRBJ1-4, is DGGITQSPKYLFRKEGQNVTLSCEQNLNHDAMYWYRQDPGQGLRLIYYSQIVNDFQKGDIAEGYSVSREKKESFPLTVTSAQKNPTAFYLCASSTAASGGEKLFFGSGTQLSVL.

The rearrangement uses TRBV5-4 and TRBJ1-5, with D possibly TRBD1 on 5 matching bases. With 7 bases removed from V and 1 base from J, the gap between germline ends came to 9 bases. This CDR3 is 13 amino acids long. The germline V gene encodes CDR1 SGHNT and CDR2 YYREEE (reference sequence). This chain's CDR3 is CASSGPSNQPQHF. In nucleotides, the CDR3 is TGTGCCAGCTCGGGACCAAGCAATCAGCCCCAGCATTTT. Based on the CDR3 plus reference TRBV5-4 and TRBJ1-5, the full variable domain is ETGVTQSPTHLIKTRGQQVTLRCSSQSGHNTVSWYQQALGQGPQFIFQYYREEENGRGNFPPRFSGLQFPNYSSELNVNALELDDSALYLCASSGPSNQPQHFGDGTRLSIL.

This CDR3 is CASSEAPRINGYTF. In DNA, the CDR3 is TGTGCCAGCAGTGAAGCCCCCCGAATCAATGGCTACACCTTC. V usage is TRBV6-1 and J usage is TRBJ1-2; D not certain. The CDR3 runs to 14 residues. V lost 0 bases, J lost 6 bases, and 11 bases lay in between. CDR1 is MNHNS, CDR2 SASEGT, per germline.

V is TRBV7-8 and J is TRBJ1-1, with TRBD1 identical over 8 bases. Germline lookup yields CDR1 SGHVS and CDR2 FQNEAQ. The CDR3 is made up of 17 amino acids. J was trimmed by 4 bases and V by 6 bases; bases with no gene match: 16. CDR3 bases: TGTGCCAGCAGAGACACAGGGGGGTATGGGGCAGGCACTGAAGCTTTCTTT. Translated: CASRDTGGYGAGTEAFF.

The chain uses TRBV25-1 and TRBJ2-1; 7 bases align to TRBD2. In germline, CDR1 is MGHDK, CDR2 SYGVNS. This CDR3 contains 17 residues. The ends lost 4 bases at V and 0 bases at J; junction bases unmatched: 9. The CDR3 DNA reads TGTGCCAGCAGTGTAGTAGGGCGGGGGAGCTCCTACAATGAGCAGTTCTTC. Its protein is CASSVVGRGSSYNEQFF. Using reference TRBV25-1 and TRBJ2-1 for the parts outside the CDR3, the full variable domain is EADIYQTPRYLVIGTGKKITLECSQTMGHDKMYWYQQDPGMELHLIHYSYGVNSTEKGDLSSESTVSRIRTEHFPLTLESARPSHTSQYLCASSVVGRGSSYNEQFFGPGTRLTVL.

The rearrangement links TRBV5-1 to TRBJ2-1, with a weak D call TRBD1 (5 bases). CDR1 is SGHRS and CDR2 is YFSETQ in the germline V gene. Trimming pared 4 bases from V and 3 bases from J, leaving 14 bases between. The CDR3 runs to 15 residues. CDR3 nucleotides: TGCGCCAGCAGCAAGGGGCAGGGCGACTACAATGAGCAGTTCTTC. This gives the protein CASSKGQGDYNEQFF.